Sequencing of this T cell receptor beta chain was carried out in a study of identical twins. A universal primer site arose from template switching, and cDNA bore unique molecular identifiers. One entry per CDR3 protein, called by TCRdb with MiXCR from the 5' RACE reads. The data show hundreds of thousands of distinct CDR3 sequences, 21% seen once. This same sample was also taken into another study, of T cells expressing NK-cell markers. That investigation notes: The dominant NKG2C+ clonotypes represented about 1.0-7.0% of CD8+ T cells in 6 or 7 donors.

The clonotype originates from a woman under 30 in good health. Sequencing was performed on PBMCs.

In DNA, the CDR3 is TGTGCCAGCAGCCTTCTGCGGCAGGGGTCAGATACGCAGTATTTT. Translating gives CASSLLRQGSDTQYF. The V and J genes are TRBV6-2 or TRBV6-3 and TRBJ2-3; D possibly corresponds to TRBD1 (6 bases). The germline gives CDR1 MNHEY, CDR2 SVGEGT. The CDR3 loop spans 15 amino acids. With 6 bases removed from V and 4 bases from J, the gap between germline ends came to 17 bases.